One sample yielded the 29 T cell receptor beta chains listed below, sequenced in a study of T cells in Graves' hyperthyroidism and ophthalmopathy. Authors of the study amplified TCR beta CDR3 regions from RNA transcripts. The primer set for the first-round RT-PCR of the TCR CDR3 was HTBI. In TCRdb, the multiplex PCR reads were re-called with MiXCR into one record per CDR3 protein. The sample consists of some 490,000 distinct CDR3 sequences, around 15% of them appearing once. Sequenced material: blood. These receptors all stem from a woman between 25 and 40 years old with Graves' ophthalmopathy.

In this sample, this clonotype turned up many times. The chain employs TRBV28 and TRBJ1-5; D might be TRBD1 (6 bases). Germline V gene lookup returns CDR1 MDHEN and CDR2 SYDVKM. Trimming took 6 bases from V and 7 from J, leaving 16 bases between them. This CDR3 has 14 residues. The DNA for the CDR3 is TGTGCCAGCAGCATACAGGGCCCTCAACAGCCCCAGCATTTT. Its protein product is CASSIQGPQQPQHF. The complete variable domain, with remaining parts taken from reference TRBV28 and TRBJ1-5, reads DVKVTQSSRYLVKRTGEKVFLECVQDMDHENMFWYRQDPGLGLRLIYFSYDVKMKEKGDIPEGYSVSREKKERFSLILESASTNQTSMYLCASSIQGPQQPQHFGDGTRLSIL.

This clonotype was seen at least ten times. This chain uses TRBV20-1 with TRBJ2-7; 7 bases are shared with TRBD2. The CDR3 has 14 residues. CDR1 is DFQATT, CDR2 SNEGSKA, per germline (reference sequence). Losses at the gene ends were 4 bases for V and 0 bases for J; bases not matched to a gene: 6. The CDR3: CSATKTSSSYEQYF. The DNA for the CDR3 is TGCAGTGCTACCAAGACTAGCAGCTCCTACGAGCAGTACTTC.

The rearrangement joins TRBV28 to TRBJ2-7; tentative D call: TRBD1 (5 bases). V lost 4 bases to trimming and J lost 0 bases, with 16 bases between them. The CDR3 contains 16 residues. CDR1 MDHEN and CDR2 SYDVKM come from the germline V gene. This CDR3 is CASSSRGQRGSYEQYF. DNA for the CDR3: TGTGCCAGCAGTTCCCGCGGACAAAGGGGCTCCTACGAGCAGTACTTC. Full variable domain (rest looked up from reference TRBV28 and TRBJ2-7): DVKVTQSSRYLVKRTGEKVFLECVQDMDHENMFWYRQDPGLGLRLIYFSYDVKMKEKGDIPEGYSVSREKKERFSLILESASTNQTSMYLCASSSRGQRGSYEQYFGPGTRLTVT.

This clonotype was recorded at least ten times. V and J are TRBV30 and TRBJ1-2, with D perhaps TRBD1 (6 bases). V was cut by 0 bases and J by 4 bases, with 15 bases left in between. Germline CDR1 GTSNPN, CDR2 SVGIG (reference sequence). The CDR3 has 15 residues. The CDR3 is CAWSVRGRLGYGYTF. The DNA of the CDR3 is TGTGCCTGGAGTGTCCGGGGGCGCCTAGGCTATGGCTACACCTTC.

Many counts were recorded for this clonotype. The V call is TRBV12-3 or TRBV12-4, the J call TRBJ2-7; the D gene could be TRBD1 or TRBD2 (6 bases each). V lost 5 bases, J lost 5 bases, and 19 bases lay in between. The CDR3 is made up of 15 amino acids. The CDR3 coding sequence is TGTGCCAGCAGTCTGAATATTGGGGGGCTCAACGAGCAGTACTTC. Translation gives CASSLNIGGLNEQYF.

The V gene is TRBV18, the J gene TRBJ1-4; weak D call: TRBD1 (6 bases). CDR3 length: 18 amino acids. The V end lost 9 bases, the J end lost 0 bases, and 23 bases lay between the germline ends. The germline CDR1 and CDR2 sequences are KGHSH and LQKENI. CDR3 amino acids: CARAHDRTHWATNEKLFF. The CDR3 coding sequence is TGTGCCAGGGCCCACGACAGGACCCATTGGGCAACTAATGAAAAACTGTTTTTT.

This clonotype was detected many times. The chain employs TRBV5-1 and TRBJ2-1; perhaps TRBD1 as D (5 bases). Between the trimmed V and J ends, which lost 7 bases and 8 bases, there was a span of 16 bases. The CDR3 covers 13 residues. CDR1 is SGHRS and CDR2 is YFSETQ in the germline V gene. The CDR3 DNA follows: TGCGCCAGCCGCAGGGTTTTTCAATATGAGCAGTTCTTC. This encodes CASRRVFQYEQFF.

This clonotype showed up just a few times. This chain connects TRBV19 to TRBJ1-5; 8 bases are shared with TRBD1. The germline V gene has CDR1 LNHDA and CDR2 SQIVND (reference sequence). The CDR3 spans 15 residues. V lost 3 bases and J lost 6; bases outside the gene matches: 7. CDR3 sequence reads: CASSISAQGVQPQHF. For the CDR3, the DNA is TGTGCCAGTAGTATTTCCGCACAGGGGGTTCAGCCCCAGCATTTT.

This chain uses TRBV24-1 with TRBJ2-3, with no clear D. The CDR3 sequence is 11 residues long. Trimming removed 4 bases at V and 5 bases at J, with 3 bases between. Germline V gene data show CDR1 as KGHDR and CDR2 as SFDVKD. The CDR3 protein is CATSEGDTQYF. The CDR3 DNA follows: TGTGCCACCAGTGAAGGAGATACGCAGTATTTT.

This clonotype was seen repeatedly, ten times or more. This chain links TRBV2 with TRBJ2-1; 9 bases fit TRBD2. This CDR3 spans 16 amino acids. Germline lookup yields CDR1 SNHLY and CDR2 FYNNEI. V was pared by 6 bases and J by 7 bases, with 13 bases of the junction left unmatched. CDR3 sequence (DNA): TGTGCCAGCAGGACCCCCGAGGCTAGCGGGAAAAATGAGCAGTTCTTC. It specifies CASRTPEASGKNEQFF.

The genes are TRBV10-3 and TRBJ1-2, with TRBD1 matching 7 bases. The V gene end was trimmed by 3 bases and the J gene end by 4 bases; junction bases not matched to a gene: 5. From germline, CDR1 is ENHRY and CDR2 SYGVKD. This CDR3 contains 14 residues. The CDR3 DNA sequence: TGTGCCATCAGTGAAGGACAGGCAACCTATGGCTACACCTTC. Translated, it gives CAISEGQATYGYTF.

This clonotype was recorded at least ten times. The chain is built from TRBV11-2 and TRBJ2-5; D may match TRBD1 or TRBD2 (5 bases each). Germline V CDR1 and CDR2: SGHAT, FQNNGV. CDR3 size: 13 residues. The V and J ends lost 5 bases and 5 bases respectively, with 12 bases between them. DNA of the CDR3: TGTGCCAGCAGCCGTTGGGGGACGGAGACCCAGTACTTC. This translates into CASSRWGTETQYF.

This clonotype was detected many times. The V gene is TRBV4-1, the J gene TRBJ2-7, with D perhaps TRBD2 (5 bases). The V end was cut by 4 bases, the J end by 2 bases, with 15 bases between. The CDR3 covers 15 residues. Per the germline V gene, CDR1 is MGHRA and CDR2 is YSYEKL. CDR3 region: CASSPLLSGPYEQYF. The CDR3 DNA sequence: TGCGCCAGCAGCCCCCTCCTGAGCGGACCCTACGAGCAGTACTTC.

This clonotype has ten or more counts. The chain carries TRBV11-2 and TRBJ2-2; D gene unclear. The V gene lost 0 bases and the J gene lost 4 bases, with 12 bases spanning the gap. Germline V CDR1 and CDR2: SGHAT, FQNNGV. CDR3 length: 16 residues. For the CDR3, the DNA is TGTGCCAGCAGCTTAGATGGCATTACGTTCACCGGGGAGCTGTTTTTT. Translating gives CASSLDGITFTGELFF.

The genes are TRBV28 and TRBJ1-1; 7 bases fit TRBD1. The V segment lost 7 bases and the J segment 4 bases; nucleotides outside the gene matches: 9. In germline, CDR1 is MDHEN, CDR2 SYDVKM. This CDR3 is 14 amino acids long. The CDR3 nucleotides are TGTGCCAGCACCGATGACAGGGCCAGCACTGAAGCTTTCTTT. Translating it yields CASTDDRASTEAFF.

The V gene is TRBV15, the J gene TRBJ2-2; TRBD1 aligns across 9 bases. Losses at the gene ends were 5 bases for V and 6 bases for J; bases not matched to a gene: 10. The germline V gene has CDR1 LNHNV and CDR2 YYDKDF (reference sequence). CDR3 length: 16 amino acids. The chain's CDR3 is CATSGRDRDLSGELFF. CDR3 bases: TGTGCCACCAGCGGCCGGGACAGGGATTTATCCGGGGAGCTGTTTTTT.

Details on this clonotype: This may arise from a read error, as a much more abundant clone is one base away. V is TRBV11-2 and J is TRBJ2-1; D possibly matches TRBD1 or TRBD2 (5 bases each). Germline V gene lookup returns CDR1 SGHAT and CDR2 FQNNGV. V shed 0 bases and J shed 4 bases, with 16 bases lying between them. This CDR3 comprises 17 residues. DNA for the CDR3: TGTGCCAGCAGCTTAGATGGTATGGGACGGGTGTACAATGAGCAGTTCTTC. It yields the protein CASSLDGMGRVYNEQFF.

As to this clonotype: This may be a read error, as it is one base from a much larger clone. This chain joins TRBV7-9 and TRBJ2-7; TRBD2 agrees at 16 bases. The CDR3 contains 18 residues. The V gene's germline CDR1 is SEHNR and CDR2 FQNEAQ (reference sequence). Trimming at V came to 3 bases and at J to 5 bases, leaving 10 bases not matched to a gene. The CDR3 loop reads CASSFSPGLAGGPDEQYF. In DNA form, the CDR3 reads TGTGCCAGCAGCTTTAGCCCGGGACTAGCGGGAGGGCCTGACGAGCAGTACTTC.

V is TRBV27 and J is TRBJ2-1; D unresolved. V was clipped by 5 bases and J by 8 bases, with 16 bases between them. Germline V gives CDR1 MNHEY, CDR2 SMNVEV (reference sequence). CDR3 length equals 14 residues. CDR3 residues: CASSLADWVDEQFF. The CDR3 coding sequence is TGTGCCAGCAGTCTCGCCGATTGGGTCGATGAGCAGTTCTTC.

On this clonotype itself: Possible read error: a much larger clone is one base away. This chain links TRBV28 with TRBJ2-7; D assignment may be TRBD1 or TRBD2 (6 bases each). The germline V gene has CDR1 MDHEN and CDR2 SYDVKM. Trimming took off 6 bases at V and 4 bases at J, with 13 bases between the two ends. This CDR3 has 13 residues. CDR3 DNA sequence: TGTGCCAGCAGCCGCGGGACACGTTACGAGCAGTACTTC. Amino acids: CASSRGTRYEQYF.

This clonotype has only a few counts. The chain carries TRBV5-4 and TRBJ2-3, with D possibly being TRBD2 (5 bases). Trimming shortened V by 3 bases and J by 2 bases, and 13 bases separated the two germline ends. The CDR3 extends over 15 amino acids. Germline-derived CDR1 and CDR2 are SGHNT and YYREEE (reference sequence). This CDR3 reads CASSSTTYSTDTQYF. The DNA for the CDR3 is TGTGCCAGCAGCTCGACTACCTATTCCACAGATACGCAGTATTTT.

This clonotype showed up many times. The chain has TRBV6-2 or TRBV6-3 and TRBJ1-5; a weak D match, TRBD1 (5 bases). The CDR3 spans 18 residues. Germline CDR1 reads MNHEY; CDR2 reads SVGEGT. The V gene lost 2 bases and the J gene lost 2 bases, with 19 bases spanning the gap. This CDR3 is CASSYGGRVSVGNQPQHF. DNA for the CDR3: TGTGCCAGCAGTTACGGCGGCAGGGTGAGCGTGGGCAATCAGCCCCAGCATTTT.

This clonotype has at least ten counts. The genes are TRBV12-3 or TRBV12-4 and TRBJ2-3; 10 positions agree with TRBD2. The CDR3 length is 15 residues. V dropped 6 bases and J dropped 0; count of bases not matched to a gene: 3. CDR3 sequence (DNA): TGTGCCAGCAGGCAACTAGCGGGGAGCACAGATACGCAGTATTTT. It translates to CASRQLAGSTDTQYF.

This clonotype occurred many times. The chain combines TRBV7-2 with TRBJ2-1; D may be TRBD1 (5 bases). Germline loops: CDR1 SGHTA, CDR2 FQGNSA. The V end was cut by 5 bases, the J end by 2 bases, with 13 bases between. The CDR3 has 15 residues. CDR3 sequence reads: CASSPSREPYNEQFF. The CDR3 DNA follows: TGTGCCAGCAGCCCCAGCAGGGAACCCTACAATGAGCAGTTCTTC.

This chain links TRBV11-3 with TRBJ1-6; D is ambiguous. Per the germline V gene, CDR1 is SGHNT and CDR2 is YENEEA. V dropped 6 bases and J dropped 13 bases, with 10 bases sitting between them. This CDR3 comprises 11 residues. DNA of the CDR3: TGTGCCAGCAGTTTTGCGAGGCCCCTCCACTTT. This translates into CASSFARPLHF. Full variable domain (remainder filled in from reference TRBV11-3 and TRBJ1-6): EAGVVQSPRYKIIEKKQPVAFWCNPISGHNTLYWYLQNLGQGPELLIRYENEEAVDDSQLPKDRFSAERLKGVDSTLKIQPAELGDSAVYLCASSFARPLHFGNGTRLTVT.

This chain connects TRBV14 to TRBJ2-5, with D possibly TRBD2 on 5 matching bases. Germline V gene data show CDR1 as SGHDN and CDR2 as FVKESK. Trimming left V 3 bases short and J 7 bases short, with 15 bases between. CDR3 length equals 14 residues. CDR3 in amino acids: CASSHKMEGGTQYF. The CDR3 DNA is TGTGCCAGCAGCCACAAGATGGAAGGAGGGACCCAGTACTTC.

This clonotype has more than one count but fewer than ten. This chain's CDR3 is CASSSPRQGNLGETQYF. CDR3 nucleotides: TGTGCCAGCAGTTCGCCCCGACAGGGAAATTTAGGGGAGACCCAGTACTTC. The chain employs TRBV28 and TRBJ2-5, with 7 bases matching TRBD1. Germline V gene data show CDR1 as MDHEN and CDR2 as SYDVKM. This CDR3 has 17 amino acids. The trim removed 4 bases at V and 5 bases at J, leaving 16 bases unmatched.

This chain uses TRBV12-5 with TRBJ2-5; D unclear. This CDR3 spans 16 amino acids. Trimming cost V 4 bases and J 0 bases, with 15 bases left between them. The germline gives CDR1 LGHNT, CDR2 FRNRAP. The CDR3 coding sequence is TGTGCTAGTGGTTCCCCTTCATACGGTAACCAAGAGACCCAGTACTTC. Residues: CASGSPSYGNQETQYF.

In its sample, this clonotype was seen many times. V is TRBV28 and J is TRBJ1-2; D is uncertain. V was clipped by 5 bases and J by 4 bases, with 8 bases between them. This CDR3 is 12 amino acids long. Germline-derived CDR1 and CDR2 are MDHEN and SYDVKM. CDR3 sequence reads: CASSKGLYGYTF. The CDR3 coding sequence is TGTGCCAGCAGTAAGGGTCTCTATGGCTACACCTTC.